The T cell receptor (beta chain) described here comes from a study of shared clonotypes between healthy human individuals (dated by TCRdb to 2020 to 2021). As for the study more broadly: The cohort comprised two women and a few men aged 18 to 49 years. Blood TCR repertoires of about 5 healthy adults were deeply sequenced to estimate repertoire size and the extent of clonotype sharing between individuals. To increase sequencing depth and limit assay-specific biases, different laboratories used diverse techniques to prepare libraries and sequence TCR repertoires. Leukapheresis yielded between about 0.9 and 10 billion PBMCs per donor. On the study overall, not on this receptor specifically: Only blood was sampled, and tissue TCR repertoires likely differ from those in blood. Based on pairwise subsampling, the degree of clonotype sharing among donors was expected to be affected by sequencing depth. Because the study included a small number of donors, the genetic and exposure-history diversity represented was limited.

Donors were healthy HIV-negative adults with no recently reported acute infections or vaccinations. Only Caucasian adults living in Nashville, Tennessee, USA were represented among the donors. In the unsorted samples, 90 million or so PBMCs were counted, and genomic DNA was extracted using the QIAamp DNA Blood Mini kit. Blood was collected by leukapheresis, and PBMCs were isolated by Ficoll-Histopaque density gradient centrifugation and then cryopreserved in liquid nitrogen vapor phase. TCR CDR3 regions were amplified from genomic DNA by multiplex PCR using the deep immunoSEQ assay. Extracted genomic DNA from each cell subset was distributed evenly across all wells of several immunoSEQ 96-well plates, and each plate was treated as a replicate. For unsorted PBMC, each replicate PCR was loaded with about 270 ng genomic DNA, equivalent to tens of thousands of T cell genomes. Ten immunoSEQ deep assay plates were used to sequence unsorted PBMC genomic DNA. The purified libraries were quantified using a Qubit 3.0 fluorometer, sized with a Bioanalyzer 2100, and then quantified again using the KAPA Library Quantification kit. A separate single-read 150-cycle Illumina NextSeq 550 flow cell was used to sequence each immunoSEQ 96-well plate. Processing in the source paper ran as follows. Because the immunoSEQ output held only junctional sequences and lacked quality scores, the filtering could not match the filtering applied to full-length reads. To assign V/J genes and CDR3, sequences were annotated against IMGT germline references using PyIR, a Python wrapper for IgBLAST v1.9. Reads were removed for weak V/J assignments (E-value above 1e-6), missing CDR3, stop codons, out-of-frame junctions, or ambiguous translated residues. V3J clonotypes were defined as sequences sharing the same inferred V gene, J gene, and CDR3 amino acid sequence. The percentage overlap between two repertoires was calculated by dividing the number of shared unique clonotypes by the size of the smaller repertoire. Three approaches were used to assess repertoire richness: RTK rarefaction, the Chao1 estimator, and Recon v2.1 estimates of unobserved clonotypes. The clones in this table, taken by TCRdb from immuneACCESS, are in-frame only. Not every clone is retained; where verified, under half of the shortfall comes from an unresolved V gene, and the cause of the rest is unknown. V and J calls and clone size are as listed in that table; D and trimming were resolved from the DNA. The sample data list fewer than 700,000 clones, and roughly four fifths of these were observed just once. The ten largest clonotypes hold more than 10% of the sample.

The junction shows trimming of 4 bases on V and 2 bases on J, and the gene matches do not reach 8 bases of it. There are 15 amino acids in the CDR3, from cysteine to phenylalanine inclusive. The only DNA kept is the CDR3, 45 bases in frame from the first base. The germline V gene yields SGHRS for CDR1 and YFSETQ for CDR2. As for this clone: The target of this receptor is not known. Per-base qualities were not stored, and no clone one base away is much larger.

The receptor's source is a woman between 35 and 50 years old in good health. Some clones in this sample may be carry-over from other donors' samples. Sequencing was carried out using PBMCs. Recombination connected TRBV5-1 to TRBJ2-7, and 8 junctional nucleotides match TRBD2. The DNA sequence is TGCGCCAGCAGCCGGCCGACAGCGGGAGCCTACGAGCAGTACTTC. Its amino acids are CASSRPTAGAYEQYF.